The rows below give T cell receptor beta chains drawn from one sample of a study of blood T cell repertoires in COVID-19. Repertoires were generated with immunoSEQ multiplex PCR, while TCRdb's copy carries only in-frame clones and drops some. The top ten hold nearly 9% of the sample, which has about 250,000 clones, approximately 83% seen once. Material for sequencing was peripheral blood. These receptors came from a man older than 75 with acute or convalescent COVID-19. The CDR3 runs from the conserved cysteine through the conserved F or W. D genes are given only for firm matches. Clone size is given for some rows only: seen once, a few or many times, or a class if the clone is expanded.

v_gene	j_gene	d_gene	abundance	CDR3nt	CDR3aa
TRBV18	TRBJ2-1	TRBD1	.	TGTGCCAGCTCCCTCCGGACAGGGGGGTTTTACAATGAGCAGTTCTTC	CASSLRTGGFYNEQFF
TRBV4-1	TRBJ2-6	TRBD1	.	TGCGCCAGCAGCCAAGGACCACTGACAGGGACTGGGGCCAACGTCCTGACTTTC	CASSQGPLTGTGANVLTF
TRBV9	TRBJ2-1	TRBD2	.	TGTGCCAGCAGCGTCTCTCCTAGCGGGAGCTCCTACAATGAGCAGTTCTTC	CASSVSPSGSSYNEQFF
TRBV5-6	TRBJ1-1	.	few	TGTGCCAGCAGCTCCCGGGGGAACACTGAAGCTTTCTTT	CASSSRGNTEAFF
TRBV30	TRBJ2-2	.	once	TGTGCCTGCCTCGGGACATCGAACACCGGGGAGCTGTTTTTT	CACLGTSNTGELFF
TRBV7-9	TRBJ2-7	.	.	TGTGCCAGCAGCTTAGCCCCAGGCCCCTACGAGCAGTACTTC	CASSLAPGPYEQYF
TRBV19	TRBJ2-1	.	.	TGTGCCAGTAGTATTACAAAAAGCTCCTACAATGAGCAGTTCTTC	CASSITKSSYNEQFF
TRBV2	TRBJ2-7	TRBD1	.	TGTGCCAGCAGGGGCGGGACAGGCCACGAGCAGTACTTC	CASRGGTGHEQYF
TRBV18	TRBJ2-3	.	once	TGTGCCAGCTCACCTCGGACTAGCACAGATACGCAGTATTTT	CASSPRTSTDTQYF
TRBV30	TRBJ1-2	TRBD1	.	TGTGCCTGGAGGATAAGACAGGGTTCAAATGGCTACACCTTC	CAWRIRQGSNGYTF
TRBV5-1	TRBJ2-1	TRBD1	.	TGCGCCAGCAGCTTGGAGCCGGGACAGGCCGGAGAGCAGTTCTTC	CASSLEPGQAGEQFF
TRBV28	TRBJ1-1	TRBD1	.	TGTGCCAGCAGTTCGGGACAGGGGGCGGGCACTGAAGCTTTCTTT	CASSSGQGAGTEAFF
TRBV7-3	TRBJ2-3	TRBD2	.	TGTGCCAGCGCTGGGAGCGGGAGTACAGATACGCAGTATTTT	CASAGSGSTDTQYF
TRBV5-1	TRBJ2-6	.	once	TGCGCCAGCAGCACACAATCCTCTGGGGCCAACGTCCTGACTTTC	CASSTQSSGANVLTF
TRBV20-1	TRBJ1-1	.	.	TGCAGCGTGGGGGGGAACACTGAAGCTTTCTTT	CSVGGNTEAFF
TRBV11-2	TRBJ1-2	.	many	TGTGCCAGCAGCTTAGTGGAGGGGTGGGCGTATGGCTACACCTTC	CASSLVEGWAYGYTF
TRBV20-1	TRBJ1-5	TRBD1	.	TGCAGTGCTAGTAGCCGGACAGGGAATAGCAATCAGCCCCAGCATTTT	CSASSRTGNSNQPQHF
TRBV24-1	TRBJ2-1	.	.	TGTGCCACCAGTACGGGCTACAATGAGCAGTTCTTC	CATSTGYNEQFF
TRBV6-1	TRBJ2-7	TRBD1	.	TGTGCCAGCAGTGAGCAGGGGGCCAGTCGGGCGTGGGAGCAGTACTTC	CASSEQGASRAWEQYF
TRBV5-4	TRBJ2-6	TRBD1	.	TGTGCCAGCAGTTTGCCGGGACAGAGCTCTGGGGCCAACGTCCTGACTTTC	CASSLPGQSSGANVLTF
TRBV24-1	TRBJ1-5	.	.	TGTGCCACGTCAGGGGTAGGCAATCAGCCCCAGCATTTT	CATSGVGNQPQHF
TRBV27	TRBJ2-7	TRBD2	once	TGTGCCAGCGGAAATGGGGGGGTCCCCTACGAGCAGTACTTC	CASGNGGVPYEQYF
TRBV11-2	TRBJ1-2	TRBD1	.	TGTGCCAGCAGCTTAGTCGGGACAGGGGCCTATGGCTACACCTTC	CASSLVGTGAYGYTF
TRBV10-1	TRBJ1-4	.	.	TGCGCCAGCAGCCCTGGGCACGGGACACTCAATGAAAAACTGTTTTTT	CASSPGHGTLNEKLFF
TRBV28	TRBJ1-2	.	.	TGTGCCAGCAGTTTAAAGGCGACCCCCAGGTGGTACACCTTC	CASSLKATPRWYTF
TRBV7-9	TRBJ1-6	TRBD1	.	TGTGCCAGCAGCCGTGGGACAGTTCATAATTCACCCCTCCACTTT	CASSRGTVHNSPLHF
TRBV2	TRBJ2-3	.	.	TGTGCCAGCAGTCGGGACTTCACAGATACGCAGTATTTT	CASSRDFTDTQYF
TRBV24-1	TRBJ2-1	TRBD2	.	TGTGCCACCAGTGACAGATACGGGGGGTTAACCTACAATGAGCAGTTCTTC	CATSDRYGGLTYNEQFF
TRBV5-1	TRBJ2-3	.	.	TGCGCCAGCAGCACAGGGAACACAGATACGCAGTATTTT	CASSTGNTDTQYF
TRBV19	TRBJ1-5	.	.	TGTGCCAGTAGTATCCACCCCCCCGGGCAGCCCCAGCATTTT	CASSIHPPGQPQHF
TRBV7-9	TRBJ1-1	.	.	TGTGCCAGCAGCTTATCCGGCCTAGGGAACACTGAAGCTTTCTTT	CASSLSGLGNTEAFF
TRBV7-9	TRBJ1-6	TRBD1	.	TGTGCCAGCAGCGGGGCCGGGACAGGGGAATCACCCCTCCACTTT	CASSGAGTGESPLHF
TRBV29-1	TRBJ2-3	.	.	TGCAGCGTCGACACTAGCACAGATACGCAGTATTTT	CSVDTSTDTQYF
TRBV18	TRBJ2-7	.	.	TGTGCCAGCTCACCGTCCAGCGGTACCTACGAGCAGTACTTC	CASSPSSGTYEQYF
TRBV29-1	TRBJ1-1	.	.	TGCAGCGTGGTCGCGACAGTCAAGGCTGAAGCTTTCTTT	CSVVATVKAEAFF
TRBV24-1	TRBJ2-1	TRBD2	.	TGTGCCACCAGTGATTCGAGCGGGGTTAGCTCCTACAATGAGCAGTTCTTC	CATSDSSGVSSYNEQFF
TRBV28	TRBJ1-2	TRBD1	.	TGTGCCAGCAGTTCTCAGGGGGCGGTGAACTATGGCTACACCTTC	CASSSQGAVNYGYTF
TRBV5-1	TRBJ2-3	TRBD1	.	TGCGCCAGCAGTCAATCGGACAGGACAGATACGCAGTATTTT	CASSQSDRTDTQYF
TRBV5-6	TRBJ2-7	TRBD1	once	TGTGCCAGCAGCGGACAGGGAAGGCCCTACGAGCAGTACTTC	CASSGQGRPYEQYF
TRBV5-1	TRBJ1-1	.	few	TGCGCCAGCAGCCAAGTCTCGACAGCCACGAACACTGAAGCTTTCTTT	CASSQVSTATNTEAFF